These 14 T cell receptor beta chains originate from one sample sequenced in a study of blood T cells in healthy people across ages. Then a second PCR, running about 6 to 12 cycles, was carried out with a sample-barcoded 5' primer and a J-beta primer mix. In TCRdb, the 5' RACE reads were re-called with MiXCR into one record per CDR3 protein. There are about 840,000 distinct CDR3 sequences in the sample; just under 30% occur only once, and about 9.4% lies in the top ten. These data also featured in a second study, about T cells of mothers and their children.

Sequencing used blood. Source of these receptors: a woman in her 40s in good health.

The chain couples TRBV7-6 to TRBJ2-1; D is perhaps TRBD2 (7 bases). The CDR3 has 18 amino acids. Per germline, CDR1 SGHVS and CDR2 FNYEAQ. Between the trimmed V and J ends, which lost 1 base and 0 bases, there was a span of 16 bases. CDR3: CASSLGWRGQSSYNEQFF. The CDR3 bases are TGTGCCAGCAGCTTAGGTTGGCGGGGGCAGAGCTCCTACAATGAGCAGTTCTTC.

The chain uses TRBV4-1 and TRBJ1-5; 8 nucleotides align to TRBD1. The V segment lost 4 bases and the J segment 7 bases; nucleotides outside the gene matches: 15. The CDR3 is made up of 17 amino acids. The germline V gene encodes CDR1 MGHRA and CDR2 YSYEKL. CDR3 bases: TGCGCCAGCAGCCCCCAGCCGGGCAGGGGGCTAGGACAGCCCCAGCATTTT. Protein product: CASSPQPGRGLGQPQHF.

The chain employs TRBV6-5 and TRBJ1-4; 7 bases agree with TRBD1. The germline V gene encodes CDR1 MNHEY and CDR2 SVGAGI. This CDR3 region has 13 residues. The V and J ends lost 6 bases and 6 bases, in that order; junction bases with no gene match: 4. In DNA form, the CDR3 reads TGTGCCAGCAGGTCAACAGGGGATGAAAAACTGTTTTTT. Its translation: CASRSTGDEKLFF.

The chain couples TRBV9 to TRBJ2-1; D may be TRBD1 or TRBD2 (6 bases each). This CDR3 has 16 amino acids. Trimming removed 4 bases at V and 4 bases at J, with 18 bases between. Germline CDR1 is SGDLS and CDR2 is YYNGEE. CDR3 loop: CASSPGEGGRYNEQFF. The CDR3 DNA reads as TGTGCCAGCAGCCCAGGTGAGGGGGGACGATACAATGAGCAGTTCTTC.

J is TRBJ1-2 and V is TRBV4-3; D not certain. There are 14 residues in the CDR3. Per germline, CDR1 LGHNA and CDR2 YSLEER. Trimming shortened V by 3 bases and J by 8 bases, and 16 bases separated the two germline ends. As DNA, the CDR3 is TGCGCCAGCAGCCAGACTGCGGGTGACGGAGGCTACACCTTC. It codes for CASSQTAGDGGYTF.

This chain links TRBV6-1 with TRBJ1-2, with D perhaps TRBD1 (5 bases). V was trimmed by 8 bases and J by 2 bases, leaving 9 bases between them. The CDR3 covers 12 residues. Germline V gives CDR1 MNHNS, CDR2 SASEGT. This chain's CDR3 is CASGAQNYGYTF. CDR3 bases: TGTGCCAGCGGGGCGCAGAACTATGGCTACACCTTC.

In the case of this clonotype: A much larger clone differs from this one at a single base, so this may be a read error. This chain connects TRBV6-5 to TRBJ2-5; D uncertain. The germline V gene encodes CDR1 MNHEY and CDR2 SVGAGI. CDR3 length equals 14 residues. The germline V and J ends were trimmed by 6 bases and 5 bases, with 16 bases remaining between them. CDR3 sequence (DNA): TGTGCCAGCAGAGCCCCCTCCCGGTGGGAGACCCAGTACTTC. Encoded protein: CASRAPSRWETQYF.

The genes are TRBV4-1 and TRBJ1-5, with 7 nucleotides matching TRBD1. The germline gives CDR1 MGHRA, CDR2 YSYEKL. The CDR3 length is 16 residues. V shed 0 bases and J 5 bases; nucleotides not matched to a gene: 7. CDR3 amino acids: CASSQDRTGVDQPQHF. CDR3 DNA: TGCGCCAGCAGCCAAGATAGAACAGGGGTAGATCAGCCCCAGCATTTT.

This clonotype was seen a handful of times. The genes are TRBV24-1 and TRBJ2-7; D is uncertain. This CDR3 has 15 residues. Germline V gene data show CDR1 as KGHDR and CDR2 as SFDVKD. Trimming cost V 1 base and J 4 bases, with 13 bases left between them. CDR3 loop: CATSDFSKGTYEQYF. The CDR3 nucleotides are TGTGCCACCAGTGATTTCTCCAAGGGCACGTACGAGCAGTACTTC.

The chain is built from TRBV7-9 and TRBJ2-7; 9 nucleotides agree with TRBD1. The V segment lost 1 base and the J segment 0 bases; nucleotides outside the gene matches: 4. This CDR3 contains 16 residues. Germline CDR1 reads SEHNR; CDR2 reads FQNEAQ (reference sequence). The CDR3 sequence: CASSLVTGQGSYEQYF. Written as DNA, the CDR3 is TGTGCCAGCAGCTTAGTAACGGGACAGGGCTCCTACGAGCAGTACTTC.

This clonotype appeared a few times. The rearrangement links TRBV12-3 or TRBV12-4 to TRBJ2-6; D gene ambiguous. Trimming took off 5 bases at V and 4 bases at J, with 9 bases between the two ends. This CDR3 comprises 14 residues. CDR3 residues: CASSHTQGANVLTF. The CDR3 nucleotides read TGTGCCAGCAGTCATACACAGGGGGCCAACGTCCTGACTTTC.

Many counts were recorded for this clonotype. The CDR3 sequence: CAISEDGEETQYF. Written as DNA, the CDR3 is TGTGCCATCAGTGAGGACGGGGAAGAGACCCAGTACTTC. The chain employs TRBV10-3 and TRBJ2-5, with D maybe TRBD2 (5 bases). The CDR3 is 13 amino acids. Germline CDR1 and CDR2: ENHRY and SYGVKD. Trimming removed 2 bases from V and 3 bases from J, with 7 bases in between.

The chain uses TRBV9 and TRBJ2-3; D gene unclear. V lost 0 bases, J lost 0 bases, and 8 bases lay in between. Germline-derived CDR1 and CDR2 are SGDLS and YYNGEE. The CDR3 length is 15 residues. CDR3 residues: CASSVARSSTDTQYF. The CDR3 nucleotides are TGTGCCAGCAGCGTAGCCAGGTCTAGCACAGATACGCAGTATTTT.

This chain links TRBV5-1 with TRBJ2-7; 7 bases are shared with TRBD1. CDR1 and CDR2 (germline): SGHRS, YFSETQ. The CDR3 consists of 15 residues. J was trimmed by 2 bases and V by 0 bases; bases with no gene match: 5. In DNA form, the CDR3 reads TGCGCCAGCAGCTTGGCTGGGACAGATCCCTACGAGCAGTACTTC. It yields the protein CASSLAGTDPYEQYF.